This passage covers 17 T cell receptor beta chains from one sample sequenced in a study of blood T cell repertoires in COVID-19. Profiling relied on immunoSEQ multiplex PCR, and the TCRdb table lists in-frame clones only, not all of them. The table records under 400,000 clones, more than 70% of them present only once. The sample was peripheral blood. The receptors were sampled from a woman aged 60-75 years with COVID-19, enrolled during active disease.

V is TRBV20-1 and J is TRBJ2-5, with D tentatively TRBD1 (5 bases). From germline, CDR1 is DFQATT and CDR2 SNEGSKA (reference sequence). V lost 3 bases and J lost 4, with 18 bases in between. The CDR3 consists of 15 residues. The CDR3 coding sequence is TGCAGTGCTAGTGAAAGTCGGGCAGGGCGAGAGACCCAGTACTTC. It codes for CSASESRAGRETQYF.

The rearrangement joins TRBV6-6 to TRBJ2-1, with 7 bases identical to TRBD1. The V and J ends lost 0 bases and 4 bases, in that order; junction bases with no gene match: 0. The CDR3 consists of 14 residues. Germline values: CDR1 MNHNY, CDR2 SVGAGI (reference sequence). The CDR3 DNA reads as TGTGCCAGCAGTTACTCGACAGGGTACAATGAGCAGTTCTTC. It yields the protein CASSYSTGYNEQFF.

This clone was found once. The chain couples TRBV9 to TRBJ1-6, with 8 bases fitting TRBD1. The germline CDR1 and CDR2 sequences are SGDLS and YYNGEE. The junction had 6 bases not matched to a gene; V was cut back by 4 bases and J by 6 bases. CDR3 length: 15 residues. The CDR3 DNA reads TGTGCCAGCAGCCCCCGGGACAGGATTAATTCACCCCTCCACTTT. This codes for CASSPRDRINSPLHF. The whole variable domain, remainder taken from reference TRBV9 and TRBJ1-6, is DSGVTQTPKHLITATGQRVTLRCSPRSGDLSVYWYQQSLDQGLQFLIQYYNGEERAKGNILERFSAQQFPDLHSELNLSSLELGDSALYFCASSPRDRINSPLHFGNGTRLTVT.

This clone was observed at least ten times. This chain connects TRBV29-1 to TRBJ2-3, with no clear D. Per germline, CDR1 SQVTM and CDR2 ANQGSEA. The CDR3 is made up of 13 amino acids. V shed 4 bases and J shed 5 bases, with 13 bases lying between them. The CDR3 region is CSVGQVIGDTQYF. DNA for the CDR3: TGCAGCGTTGGGCAGGTGATTGGAGATACGCAGTATTTT.

This clone was counted once. The gene calls are TRBV9 and TRBJ2-2; the match to TRBD1 covers 7 bases. This CDR3 is built from 15 residues. Per the germline V gene, CDR1 is SGDLS and CDR2 is YYNGEE. The V gene end was trimmed by 0 bases and the J gene end by 7 bases; junction bases not matched to a gene: 6. As DNA, the CDR3 is TGTGCCAGCAGCGTAGGAGGGGGCGTTAGCGGGGAGCTGTTTTTT. Its protein product is CASSVGGGVSGELFF.

This chain links TRBV11-2 with TRBJ1-2, with D perhaps TRBD1 (6 bases). CDR1 is SGHAT and CDR2 is FQNNGV in the germline V gene. This CDR3 has 13 amino acids. Trimming took off 5 bases at V and 4 bases at J, with 11 bases between the two ends. Here the CDR3 reads CASSHDRTYGYTF. The CDR3, as DNA: TGTGCCAGCAGCCACGACAGGACCTATGGCTACACCTTC.

The rearrangement links TRBV27 to TRBJ2-7; 7 positions match TRBD1. Germline lookup yields CDR1 MNHEY and CDR2 SMNVEV (reference sequence). After removal of 4 bases from V and 3 bases from J, the junction contained 6 bases not matched to a gene. This CDR3 has 14 residues. The CDR3 protein is CASSSPGQSYEQYF. CDR3 nucleotide sequence: TGTGCCAGCAGTTCCCCGGGACAGAGCTACGAGCAGTACTTC.

This clone showed up just once. The CDR3 DNA follows: TGTGCCAGCAGCTTGTTAGGGGCCACCTACGAGCAGTACTTC. This sequence encodes CASSLLGATYEQYF. This chain uses TRBV5-6 with TRBJ2-7, with D tentatively TRBD1 (5 bases). V was clipped by 1 base and J by 2 bases, with 10 bases between them. Looked up from germline, CDR1 is SGHDT and CDR2 is YYEEEE. The CDR3 extends over 14 amino acids.

The CDR3: CAWSPDRRRGYTF. The CDR3 coding sequence is TGTGCCTGGAGCCCTGACAGGAGGCGCGGCTACACCTTC. This chain links TRBV30 with TRBJ1-2; D is possibly TRBD1 (6 bases). The CDR3 runs 13 residues. Trimming cost V 3 bases and J 8 bases, with 16 bases left between them. In germline, CDR1 is GTSNPN, CDR2 SVGIG (reference sequence).

The J gene is TRBJ2-6, the V gene TRBV19, with D uncertain. Between the trimmed V and J ends, which lost 0 bases and 0 bases, there was a span of 6 bases. Germline V gene lookup returns CDR1 LNHDA and CDR2 SQIVND (reference sequence). The CDR3 sequence is 16 residues long. The CDR3 is CASSIDPHSGANVLTF. The CDR3 DNA reads TGTGCCAGTAGTATAGATCCCCACTCTGGGGCCAACGTCCTGACTTTC.

This clone came up a few times. The chain combines TRBV7-2 with TRBJ1-6, with D tentatively TRBD1 (6 bases). The CDR3 is 14 amino acids. The germline V and J ends were trimmed by 2 bases and 8 bases, with 10 bases remaining between them. Germline V lookup: CDR1 SGHTA, CDR2 FQGNSA. CDR3 sequence reads: CASSLSTGHSPLHF. DNA of the CDR3: TGTGCCAGCAGCTTATCCACAGGGCATTCACCCCTCCACTTT.

The gene calls are TRBV19 and TRBJ1-4, with 8 bases aligning to TRBD1. The CDR3 loop spans 14 amino acids. Germline trimming cut 7 bases from V and 5 bases from J; bases unmatched to any gene: 6. The germline V gene has CDR1 LNHDA and CDR2 SQIVND (reference sequence). CDR3 nucleotides: TGTGCCAGTACGCCGAGACAGGGGAATGAAAAACTGTTTTTT. It codes for CASTPRQGNEKLFF.

This chain joins TRBV7-9 and TRBJ1-4; no firm D call. The ends were cut back, 7 bases at V and 4 bases at J, with 13 bases in the middle. The germline V gene encodes CDR1 SEHNR and CDR2 FQNEAQ (reference sequence). This CDR3 spans 14 amino acids. DNA of the CDR3: TGTGCCAGCATGCGGTTGCCAGATAATGAAAAACTGTTTTTT. As protein: CASMRLPDNEKLFF. The whole variable domain, remainder taken from reference TRBV7-9 and TRBJ1-4, is DTGVSQNPRHKITKRGQNVTFRCDPISEHNRLYWYRQTLGQGPEFLTYFQNEAQLEKSRLLSDRFSAERPKGSFSTLEIQRTEQGDSAMYLCASMRLPDNEKLFFGSGTQLSVL.

The chain links TRBV14 to TRBJ1-6; no clear D. There are 16 residues in the CDR3. Germline V lookup: CDR1 SGHDN, CDR2 FVKESK. V was cut by 3 bases and J by 4 bases, with 13 bases left in between. CDR3 residues: CASSHAVTGYNSPLHF. CDR3 DNA: TGTGCCAGCAGCCACGCGGTTACGGGGTATAATTCACCCCTCCACTTT. The complete variable domain, with remaining parts taken from reference TRBV14 and TRBJ1-6, reads EAGVTQFPSHSVIEKGQTVTLRCDPISGHDNLYWYRRVMGKEIKFLLHFVKESKQDESGMPNNRFLAERTGGTYSTLKVQPAELEDSGVYFCASSHAVTGYNSPLHFGNGTRLTVT.

The chain has TRBV30 and TRBJ2-7, with D possibly TRBD2 on 6 matching bases. The CDR3 consists of 14 residues. In germline, CDR1 is GTSNPN, CDR2 SVGIG (reference sequence). V was trimmed by 4 bases and J by 0 bases, leaving 13 bases between them. In nucleotides, the CDR3 is TGTGCCTGGATCCCTGGGGGGAGCTCCTACGAGCAGTACTTC. This encodes CAWIPGGSSYEQYF.

The chain is built from TRBV5-1 and TRBJ1-6, with 8 positions matching TRBD1. The CDR3 length is 15 residues. Germline V gives CDR1 SGHRS, CDR2 YFSETQ. Unmatched junction bases numbered 6, after V lost 0 bases and J lost 10 bases. In DNA form, the CDR3 reads TGCGCCAGCAGCTTGGCCGGACAGGGTCGATCACCCCTCCACTTT. Translation: CASSLAGQGRSPLHF.

The V gene is TRBV18, the J gene TRBJ2-7, with 9 bases matching TRBD2. CDR3 size: 15 residues. The germline gives CDR1 KGHSH, CDR2 LQKENI. The junction had 4 bases not matched to a gene; V was cut back by 1 base and J by 3 bases. The CDR3 loop is CASSPLAGDSYEQYF. The DNA of the CDR3 is TGTGCCAGCTCACCACTAGCGGGGGATAGCTACGAGCAGTACTTC.